Each of the 4 T cell receptor beta chains below was sequenced from the same sample in a study of CD8+ T cells in alopecia areata listed by TCRdb under 2018. Library preparation employed the immunoSEQ multiplex PCR assay. RNA was extracted from all samples and reverse transcribed into cDNA as template for TCR sequencing. TCRdb took this table from immuneACCESS and kept in-frame rearrangements with V and J called. Such tables lack part of the clones; where checked against another copy, unresolved V genes explain under half of the gap, and the rest is unexplained. This sample is represented by about 150,000 clones; around 87% of them were singletons. About 15% of the sample comes from the top ten. The time point label corresponds to: baseline before oral tofacitinib. This material consisted of CD8+ T cells sorted from blood, taken at week 0. The receptors shown here come from a human donor with alopecia areata.

The chain links TRBV7-8 to TRBJ2-1; maybe TRBD1 (5 bases). Looked up from germline, CDR1 is SGHVS and CDR2 is FQNEAQ. The CDR3 loop spans 15 amino acids. Trimming left V 8 bases short and J 0 bases short, with 14 bases between. CDR3 DNA: TGTGCCAGCGGACCGCGACAGAGCTCCTACAATGAGCAGTTCTTC. Translating it yields CASGPRQSSYNEQFF.

This clone was counted a single time. The rearrangement links TRBV10-1 to TRBJ2-2, with D perhaps matching TRBD1 (5 bases). This CDR3 is built from 13 residues. V lost 10 bases, J lost 5 bases, and 14 bases lay in between. Germline V lookup: CDR1 WNHNN, CDR2 SYGVQD (reference sequence). The CDR3 coding sequence is TGCGCCACCTCAACAGGTCGGACCGGGGAGCTGTTTTTT. Its protein product is CATSTGRTGELFF.

V and J are TRBV29-1 and TRBJ2-7, with a possible D match to TRBD1 (5 bases). Germline values: CDR1 SQVTM, CDR2 ANQGSEA. The length of the CDR3 is 13 residues. The V end was cut by 5 bases, the J end by 4 bases, with 15 bases between. CDR3 in DNA: TGCAGCGTTCCAGGGTCCTCCCCTTACGAGCAGTACTTC. Translated, it gives CSVPGSSPYEQYF.

This clone was counted once. J is TRBJ2-7 and V is TRBV4-1; a possible D gene is TRBD2 (6 bases). V was pared by 7 bases and J by 3 bases, with 13 bases between. This CDR3 spans 13 amino acids. Per the germline V gene, CDR1 is MGHRA and CDR2 is YSYEKL. CDR3 amino acids: CASTPGSGYEQYF. The CDR3 DNA follows: TGCGCCAGCACTCCCGGGAGCGGCTACGAGCAGTACTTC.